This T cell receptor beta chain was recovered during a study of identifying expanded T cells in peripheral blood. General study results and limits: Over about two and four weeks, about 15 and 18 clones changed, versus approximately 1.2 between replicates.

The protocol was immunoSEQ multiplex PCR, while the TCRdb copy is restricted to in-frame clones and leaves out a portion. Of around 130,000 clones listed, 70% to 90% are singletons. No infections or other immune events were documented during collection. V was clipped by 6 bases and J by 4 bases, with 10 bases between them. Germline CDR1 and CDR2: SQVTM and ANQGSEA. This CDR3 contains 11 residues. Concerning this clone itself: Its matching antigen is unknown.

V and J are TRBV29-1 and TRBJ2-7; D ambiguous. The TCR sequence derives from a person aged 18 to 70 in good health. The specimen was blood. The CDR3 sequence is CSVGDGYEQYF. The CDR3 DNA is TGCAGCGTCGGAGACGGATACGAGCAGTACTTC.